This entry is about one T cell receptor beta chain. The data stem from a study of cytomegalovirus exposure and HLA in healthy donors. Study information: An earlier analysis identified 117 million unique TCR beta sequences in some 170 million T cells.

The CDR3 length is 14 residues. From germline, CDR1 is MGHRA and CDR2 YSYEKL. Trimming shortened V by 0 bases and J by 7 bases, and 13 bases separated the two germline ends. The PCR ran on 60 Vbeta and 13 Jbeta primers. Data came from immunoSEQ multiplex PCR; TCRdb stores just in-frame clones and leaves some out. The data hold around 160,000 clones, with 70% to 80% observed a single time. V and J are TRBV4-1 and TRBJ2-7; D is unresolved. Sequencing used PBMCs. The sequence was obtained from a man aged 18 to 30 in good health and CMV-seropositive. CDR3 loop: CASSQEMSTWEQYF. CDR3 bases: TGCGCCAGCAGCCAAGAAATGTCTACTTGGGAGCAGTACTTC.